These T cell receptor beta chains were read from a single sample in a study of T cell repertoires in cytomegalovirus infection. MiXCR, run by TCRdb on the reads, gives a single entry per CDR3 protein. The sample lists 680,000 or so distinct CDR3 sequences, 30% to 40% occurring once. Antigens for these TCRs are unknown. The material sequenced was cultured PBMCs, taken from culture after CMV antigen stimulation. The receptor set was obtained from a human donor in good health (CMV status not recorded). Some clones in this sample may be carry-over from other donors' samples. CDR3s include the opening cysteine and the closing phenylalanine or tryptophan. D genes are given only for firm matches. Clone size is shown for a subset of rows, as once, few, many or a class of expanded clone.

clone_size	v_call	cdr3_length	j_call	d_call	cdr3_aa	cdr3_nt
many	TRBV7-9	14	TRBJ1-5	-	CASSPGRSNQPQHF	TGTGCCAGCAGTCCCGGGAGAAGCAATCAGCCCCAGCATTTT
few	TRBV4-2	15	TRBJ2-1	-	CASSQDRGLYNEQFF	TGTGCCAGCAGCCAAGATCGAGGACTCTACAATGAGCAGTTCTTC
few	TRBV2	15	TRBJ2-5	TRBD2	CASSEGTSGRETQYF	TGTGCCAGCAGTGAAGGGACTAGCGGGAGAGAGACCCAGTACTTC
-	TRBV6-1	15	TRBJ2-3	-	CASSEVGGSTDTQYF	TGTGCCAGCAGTGAAGTCGGAGGGAGCACAGATACGCAGTATTTT
-	TRBV5-1	13	TRBJ1-5	-	CASSMGLNQPQHF	TGCGCCAGCAGCATGGGACTGAATCAGCCCCAGCATTTT
many	TRBV7-6	17	TRBJ2-6	TRBD1	CASSHRGLGSGANVLTF	TGTGCCAGCAGCCACAGGGGGTTAGGCTCTGGGGCCAACGTCCTGACTTTC
-	TRBV5-6	14	TRBJ2-5	-	CASSPIDTKETQYF	TGTGCCAGCAGCCCCATCGACACCAAAGAGACCCAGTACTTC
few	TRBV6-6	16	TRBJ2-1	TRBD1	CASSSGTANSYNEQFF	TGTGCCAGCAGTTCCGGGACAGCGAACTCCTACAATGAGCAGTTCTTC
-	TRBV7-9	15	TRBJ2-5	-	CASSLAQGDQETQYF	TGTGCCAGCAGCTTAGCGCAAGGGGATCAAGAGACCCAGTACTTC
-	TRBV7-9	16	TRBJ2-2	TRBD1	CASILYGDRTTGELFF	TGTGCCAGCATTCTCTATGGGGACAGGACTACCGGGGAGCTGTTTTTT
-	TRBV20-1	14	TRBJ2-3	-	CSALSGANTDTQYF	TGCAGTGCCTTAAGTGGGGCCAACACAGATACGCAGTATTTT
-	TRBV18	15	TRBJ2-3	-	CASSASTGGTDTQYF	TGTGCCAGCTCGGCGAGCACCGGGGGCACAGATACGCAGTATTTT
many	TRBV12-3/TRBV12-4	16	TRBJ1-1	TRBD1	CASSPQGQGMGTEAFF	TGTGCCAGCAGTCCACAAGGACAGGGGATGGGGACTGAAGCTTTCTTT
-	TRBV20-1	13	TRBJ2-1	-	CSARYKDRLEQFF	TGCAGTGCTAGATATAAGGACCGCTTGGAGCAGTTCTTC
few	TRBV7-6	17	TRBJ2-3	TRBD1	CASSQRWGTGSQDTQYF	TGTGCCAGCAGCCAACGGTGGGGGACAGGGTCCCAAGATACGCAGTATTTT
-	TRBV6-5	14	TRBJ2-3	-	CASSYDPSTDTQYF	TGTGCCAGCAGTTACGACCCCAGCACAGATACGCAGTATTTT
few	TRBV6-6	15	TRBJ2-7	TRBD1	CASSSPGQGAEEQYF	TGTGCCAGCAGTTCTCCGGGACAGGGGGCTGAAGAGCAGTACTTC
few	TRBV20-1	12	TRBJ1-2	TRBD1	CSARKGANGYTF	TGCAGTGCCAGAAAGGGGGCCAATGGCTACACCTTC
few	TRBV12-3/TRBV12-4	13	TRBJ2-3	TRBD1	CASSPTGLGTQYF	TGTGCCAGCAGCCCGACAGGGTTGGGTACGCAGTATTTT
-	TRBV7-2	16	TRBJ1-6	-	CASSTTGTSRNSPLHF	TGTGCCAGCAGCACAACAGGGACGAGTAGGAATTCACCCCTCCACTTT